The T cell receptor (beta chain) described here comes from a study of CD8 T cells in ankylosing spondylitis. Broader study findings: Relatively rare in peripheral blood, disease-linked clones were also CD8+. Before this, some motif variants had been reported in reactive arthritis synovial fluid and blood. A TCR beta motif made of under 10 highly homologous variants seemed typical of ankylosing spondylitis blood. It was reported that disease-linked clones were significantly enriched in matched ankylosing spondylitis synovial fluid.

In its sample, this clonotype was seen a few times. As yet, its antigen is unknown. Researchers built TCR beta libraries using quantitative 5'-RACE with molecular barcodes. TCRdb reprocessed the 5' RACE reads via MiXCR and lists one record per CDR3 protein. The table records about 330,000 distinct CDR3 sequences, 6.5% to 10% of them present only once. V shed 9 bases and J 7 bases; nucleotides not matched to a gene: 11. Per germline, CDR1 KGHDR and CDR2 SFDVKD. The CDR3 is 14 amino acids. The rearrangement uses TRBV24-1 and TRBJ2-1, with 7 bases that match TRBD1. The sequence derives from a male donor with ankylosing spondylitis. Sequenced sample: blood, either unsorted or a sorted T cell fraction (not recorded which). The CDR3 sequence: CATAQGGSWNEQFF. CDR3 bases: TGTGCCACCGCTCAAGGGGGCAGTTGGAATGAGCAGTTCTTC.